The rows below give T cell receptor beta chains drawn from one sample of a study of PD-1 blockade in classical Hodgkin lymphoma. TCRdb's table, derived via immunoSEQ multiplex PCR, lists solely in-frame clones and lacks some. This table holds tens of thousands of clones, roughly 88% found once. The sequenced sample consisted of peripheral blood mononuclear cells (PBMCs). Every receptor here comes from a human donor with classical Hodgkin lymphoma. Both conserved end residues are part of each CDR3. D genes are given only for firm matches. Some rows mark clone size as missing; the rest say once, few, many or name a class of expanded clone.

j_call clone_size v_call d_call cdr3_aa cdr3_nt
TRBJ2-6 - TRBV27 - CASRPGAFPGANVLTF TGTGCCAGCAGACCCGGGGCCTTTCCTGGGGCCAACGTCCTGACTTTC
TRBJ2-7 - TRBV15 - CATSRGPSLYEQYF TGTGCCACCAGCAGAGGACCATCCCTATACGAGCAGTACTTC
TRBJ2-2 once TRBV5-1 - CASSPTTGTGELFF TGCGCCAGCAGTCCCACTACGGGCACCGGGGAGCTGTTTTTT
TRBJ1-1 - TRBV28 - CASSLRPPGSSEAFF TGTGCCAGCAGTTTAAGGCCGCCCGGGTCTTCTGAAGCTTTCTTT
TRBJ1-5 - TRBV7-9 TRBD1 CASSLGTGNQPQHF TGTGCCAGCAGCTTAGGGACAGGGAATCAGCCCCAGCATTTT
TRBJ2-1 - TRBV11-2 - CASSSLLAPDYNEQFF TGTGCCAGCAGCTCCCTACTAGCTCCGGACTACAATGAGCAGTTCTTC
TRBJ2-3 - TRBV5-4 - CASSEDSPPHTDTQYF TGTGCCAGCAGCGAGGACTCGCCCCCTCACACAGATACGCAGTATTTT
TRBJ2-1 once TRBV15 TRBD2 CATSKRLAGDGDEQFF TGTGCCACCAGCAAGAGGCTTGCGGGAGATGGGGATGAGCAGTTCTTC
TRBJ1-5 - TRBV6-5 TRBD1 CASSSRTGTQPQHF TGTGCCAGCAGTAGTCGGACAGGAACTCAGCCCCAGCATTTT
TRBJ1-3 - TRBV4-1 - CASSQDAAGSGNTIYF TGCGCCAGCAGCCAAGATGCGGCGGGCTCTGGAAACACCATATATTTT
TRBJ2-2 - TRBV2 - CASSEWAAGFTGELFF TGTGCCAGCAGTGAGTGGGCAGCGGGCTTCACCGGGGAGCTGTTTTTT
TRBJ1-1 once TRBV4-1 TRBD1 CASSLKGRQGNTEAFF TGCGCCAGCAGCCTCAAAGGGCGACAGGGGAACACTGAAGCTTTCTTT
TRBJ1-4 - TRBV5-1 - CASSEQGGREKLFF TGCGCCAGCTCAGAACAGGGTGGGAGGGAAAAACTGTTTTTT
TRBJ2-7 once TRBV7-9 TRBD1 CASSPRTGGPYEQYF TGTGCCAGCAGCCCGCGGACAGGGGGTCCCTACGAGCAGTACTTC
TRBJ2-1 - TRBV27 - CASTWAGTGYNEQFF TGTGCCAGCACCTGGGCAGGGACGGGTTACAATGAGCAGTTCTTC
TRBJ2-5 - TRBV27 TRBD1 CASRGTGRETQYF TGTGCCAGCAGGGGGACAGGGCGGGAGACCCAGTACTTC
TRBJ2-1 - TRBV27 TRBD2 CASSLIAGGYNEQFF TGTGCCAGCAGTTTGATAGCGGGAGGATACAATGAGCAGTTCTTC
TRBJ2-3 - TRBV2 TRBD2 CASRKSGRGADTQYF TGTGCCAGCAGAAAGAGCGGGAGGGGGGCAGATACGCAGTATTTT
TRBJ2-1 - TRBV29-1 - CSVELQFNEQFF TGCAGCGTTGAACTCCAGTTCAATGAGCAGTTCTTC
TRBJ2-1 - TRBV5-1 - CASTLGAGSGEQFF TGCGCCAGCACCCTCGGGGCAGGGAGTGGTGAGCAGTTCTTC
TRBJ1-1 - TRBV5-5 - CASSPPAGAMNTEAFF TGTGCCAGCAGCCCTCCGGCAGGGGCCATGAACACTGAAGCTTTCTTT
TRBJ1-3 - TRBV5-1 - CASSLIRPGENTIYF TGCGCCAGCAGCTTGATCCGGCCGGGAGAAAACACCATATATTTT
TRBJ2-3 - TRBV5-4 TRBD2 CASSLGTSGSTDTQYF TGTGCCAGCAGCTTGGGGACTAGCGGGAGCACAGATACGCAGTATTTT
TRBJ2-3 - TRBV5-8 TRBD2 CASSGRSGRGIDTQYF TGTGCCAGCAGCGGACGTAGCGGGAGAGGGATAGATACGCAGTATTTT
TRBJ2-1 - TRBV7-8 TRBD1 CASSFPLTVRDSYNEQFF TGTGCCAGCAGCTTCCCTCTTACAGTCCGGGACAGCTACAATGAGCAGTTCTTC
TRBJ2-5 - TRBV19 - CASKGLGETQYF TGTGCCAGTAAGGGTTTGGGAGAGACCCAGTACTTC
TRBJ1-5 once TRBV28 - CASKFGGVRQPQHF TGTGCCAGCAAATTCGGGGGGGTTAGGCAGCCCCAGCATTTT
TRBJ2-4 - TRBV5-8 TRBD1 CASSSDQGATIQYF TGTGCCAGCAGTTCTGACCAGGGGGCTACCATTCAGTACTTC